In its sample, the clone carrying this TCR beta chain was seen many times. Its antigen is still unknown. These data are taken from a study of T cells after yellow fever vaccination. This CDR3 contains 12 residues. Trimming cost V 5 bases and J 5 bases, with 8 bases left between them. Per the germline V gene, CDR1 is SGHAT and CDR2 is FQNNGV. TCR cDNA was made by 5'RACE template switching, adding a universal primer site and UMIs. TCRdb re-called the 5' RACE reads with MiXCR, one entry per CDR3 protein. The sample consists of 95,000 to 150,000 distinct CDR3 sequences, approximately 7% of them appearing once. Regarding the study as a whole: Though it reached lower strength, the secondary response hit its peak faster, day 5 versus 15. Reappearance after the booster was observed for most primary-vaccination clones (96% CD4, about 85% CD8). Researchers noted that a small share of clonotypes showed up in both CD4 and CD8 compartments.

Sequenced material: CD4+ T cells sorted from PBMCs, taken less than 11 days after the first yellow fever vaccination. The TCR comes from a man younger than 35 who received the YFV17D yellow fever vaccine. This chain connects TRBV11-2 to TRBJ2-3, with D hard to call. CDR3 DNA sequence: TGTGCCAGCAGCCTCACGATAGATACGCAGTATTTT. Translating gives CASSLTIDTQYF.